A single sample is the source of the 20 T cell receptor beta chains below, sequenced in a study of cytomegalovirus exposure and HLA in healthy donors. Measured with immunoSEQ multiplex PCR; TCRdb has only the in-frame clones, and not every one. The table includes some 210,000 clones, around four fifths detected once. The sequenced material came from PBMCs. The receptors stem from a woman between 18 and 29 years old in good health and CMV-seronegative.

The genes are TRBV6-1 and TRBJ1-6; no definite D call. V was clipped by 6 bases and J by 5 bases, with 8 bases between them. The length of the CDR3 is 13 residues. Germline V gives CDR1 MNHNS, CDR2 SASEGT. The CDR3 reads CASRIPNNSPLHF. CDR3 DNA: TGTGCCAGCAGGATCCCCAATAATTCACCCCTCCACTTT.

J is TRBJ2-1 and V is TRBV7-8, with TRBD1 as a possible D gene (6 bases). The CDR3 is 17 amino acids. The V gene's germline CDR1 is SGHVS and CDR2 FQNEAQ. Trimming removed 5 bases at V and 0 bases at J, with 17 bases between. The CDR3 DNA follows: TGTGCCAGCAGCCCGCCGGCCGACAGGAGCTCCTACAATGAGCAGTTCTTC. It yields the protein CASSPPADRSSYNEQFF.

This clone has more than one count but fewer than ten. The J gene is TRBJ1-1, the V gene TRBV5-8; D is unclear. CDR3 length: 17 residues. V lost 1 base and J 1 base, leaving 17 bases between the germline ends. Germline V gene lookup returns CDR1 SGHTS and CDR2 YDEGEE. The CDR3 DNA reads as TGTGCCAGCAGCTTGACCGCTAGCCAGTACGGGAACACTGAAGCTTTCTTT. It is translated as CASSLTASQYGNTEAFF.

The CDR3 sequence: CASSRASGKLPGTQYF. The CDR3 nucleotides read TGTGCCAGCAGTCGCGCCTCAGGCAAACTACCGGGTACGCAGTATTTT. V and J are TRBV27 and TRBJ2-3; D gene ambiguous. The CDR3 has 16 amino acids. Germline values: CDR1 MNHEY, CDR2 SMNVEV (reference sequence). Trimming took 5 bases from V and 8 from J, leaving 23 bases between them.

The CDR3 DNA follows: TGTGCCAGCAGTTGGTTCGGGCCTAGCACAGATACGCAGTATTTT. Its protein product is CASSWFGPSTDTQYF. The gene calls are TRBV28 and TRBJ2-3, with unresolved D. There are 15 residues in the CDR3. The germline V and J ends were trimmed by 4 bases and 0 bases, with 11 bases remaining between them. The germline gives CDR1 MDHEN, CDR2 SYDVKM.

This rearrangement joins TRBV4-1 to TRBJ2-7; D is uncertain. Germline CDR1 MGHRA, CDR2 YSYEKL. The V and J ends lost 0 bases and 6 bases respectively, with 12 bases between them. This CDR3 region has 14 residues. The CDR3 DNA is TGCGCCAGCAGCCAAGATCCAGGCCCCGGCGAGCAGTACTTC. It translates to CASSQDPGPGEQYF.

The CDR3 bases are TGTGCCAGCATTCTAACTAGCGGGGACAATGAGCAGTTCTTC. Its translation: CASILTSGDNEQFF. This chain connects TRBV6-6 to TRBJ2-1, with TRBD2 matching 10 bases. This CDR3 contains 14 residues. CDR1 MNHNY and CDR2 SVGAGI come from the germline V gene (reference sequence). J was trimmed by 5 bases and V by 7 bases; bases with no gene match: 5.

V and J are TRBV19 and TRBJ1-2; 10 nucleotides match TRBD1. Trimming took 6 bases from V and 5 from J; bases not matched to a gene: 6. Per the germline V gene, CDR1 is LNHDA and CDR2 is SQIVND (reference sequence). The CDR3 extends over 14 amino acids. CDR3 protein: CASRRTGGIYGYTF. The CDR3 region has the DNA TGTGCCAGTAGGCGGACAGGGGGTATTTATGGCTACACCTTC.

The rearrangement joins TRBV18 to TRBJ2-7; a weak D match, TRBD2 (5 bases). Germline-derived CDR1 and CDR2 are KGHSH and LQKENI. Trimming removed 3 bases from V and 6 bases from J, with 21 bases in between. This CDR3 comprises 16 residues. DNA for the CDR3: TGTGCCAGCTCACCCGGGAACAGACCGGTATCGGGCGAGCAGTACTTC. Encoded protein: CASSPGNRPVSGEQYF.

This clone was seen only a few times. The J gene is TRBJ1-2, the V gene TRBV13, with 8 bases fitting TRBD1. This CDR3 is built from 14 residues. CDR1 is PRHDT and CDR2 is FYEKMQ in the germline V gene (reference sequence). V was pared by 3 bases and J by 4 bases, with 4 bases of the junction left unmatched. The CDR3 reads CASSLTGVGYGYTF. The CDR3 coding sequence is TGTGCCAGCAGCTTGACAGGGGTAGGCTATGGCTACACCTTC.

The chain links TRBV10-1 to TRBJ2-7; 7 bases agree with TRBD2. Germline CDR1 WNHNN, CDR2 SYGVQD (reference sequence). Unmatched junction bases numbered 11, after V lost 0 bases and J lost 0 bases. This CDR3 has 18 amino acids. The CDR3 protein is CASSESVPGGFGSYEQYF. The CDR3 DNA reads TGCGCCAGCAGTGAGTCGGTCCCGGGAGGTTTTGGCTCCTACGAGCAGTACTTC.

This chain joins TRBV9 and TRBJ2-7; tentatively, D is TRBD1 (6 bases). CDR3 length equals 15 residues. V lost 4 bases and J lost 2, with 16 bases in between. Looked up from germline, CDR1 is SGDLS and CDR2 is YYNGEE. The CDR3 DNA sequence: TGTGCCAGCAGCTCTTTGGGGGCAGCAGCCTACGAGCAGTACTTC. Encoded protein: CASSSLGAAAYEQYF.

This chain connects TRBV6-5 to TRBJ2-5, with D perhaps given as TRBD1 or TRBD2 (7 bases each). The CDR3 covers 14 residues. Per the germline V gene, CDR1 is MNHEY and CDR2 is SVGAGI. The V end lost 6 bases, the J end lost 4 bases, and 15 bases lay between the germline ends. The CDR3 spells CASRPQGRGETQYF. For the CDR3, the DNA is TGTGCCAGCAGACCACAGGGGAGGGGAGAGACCCAGTACTTC.

V usage is TRBV29-1 and J usage is TRBJ2-5; 9 positions agree with TRBD2. Losses at the gene ends were 5 bases for V and 5 bases for J; bases not matched to a gene: 6. Germline lookup yields CDR1 SQVTM and CDR2 ANQGSEA. The CDR3 consists of 13 residues. The CDR3 loop reads CSVRRGGGETQYF. CDR3 nucleotide sequence: TGCAGCGTTCGGCGGGGGGGCGGGGAGACCCAGTACTTC.

The chain joins TRBV28 to TRBJ2-7; D unclear. Germline CDR1 and CDR2: MDHEN and SYDVKM. The CDR3 covers 14 residues. V shed 5 bases and J shed 1 base, with 12 bases lying between them. The CDR3 is CASSPYSGSYEQYF. CDR3 sequence (DNA): TGTGCCAGCAGTCCCTATAGTGGATCCTACGAGCAGTACTTC. The whole variable domain, remainder taken from reference TRBV28 and TRBJ2-7, is DVKVTQSSRYLVKRTGEKVFLECVQDMDHENMFWYRQDPGLGLRLIYFSYDVKMKEKGDIPEGYSVSREKKERFSLILESASTNQTSMYLCASSPYSGSYEQYFGPGTRLTVT.

The genes are TRBV2 and TRBJ1-2; TRBD1 aligns across 8 bases. The CDR3 covers 15 residues. The V segment lost 1 base and the J segment 5 bases; nucleotides outside the gene matches: 6. Germline V gene sequence: CDR1 SNHLY, CDR2 FYNNEI. CDR3 coding DNA: TGTGCCAGCAGTGAAGGACAGGGGCTGCGATATGGCTACACCTTC. Amino acids: CASSEGQGLRYGYTF.

This chain links TRBV9 with TRBJ2-3, with 12 bases aligning to TRBD2. Germline-derived CDR1 and CDR2 are SGDLS and YYNGEE. V was pared by 1 base and J by 4 bases, with 4 bases of the junction left unmatched. This CDR3 region has 16 residues. The CDR3 DNA follows: TGTGCCAGCAGCGTACGGCTAGCGGGAGGGGCAGATACGCAGTATTTT. As protein: CASSVRLAGGADTQYF.

This rearrangement joins TRBV29-1 to TRBJ2-7; D unresolved. V was trimmed by 4 bases and J by 1 base, leaving 8 bases between them. The CDR3 is 12 amino acids. CDR1 is SQVTM, CDR2 ANQGSEA, per germline. The CDR3 DNA reads TGCAGCGTTGCCGGGCCTTCCTACGAGCAGTACTTC. Translated, it gives CSVAGPSYEQYF.

The count of this clone is one. This chain uses TRBV14 with TRBJ2-3, with 7 bases aligning to TRBD2. In germline, CDR1 is SGHDN, CDR2 FVKESK. Losses at the gene ends were 5 bases for V and 5 bases for J; bases not matched to a gene: 10. The CDR3 extends over 15 amino acids. The DNA for the CDR3 is TGTGCCAGCAGCAGGACCCAGGGCGGGAGAGATACGCAGTATTTT. Amino acids: CASSRTQGGRDTQYF. The variable domain in full, completed from reference TRBV14 and TRBJ2-3, reads EAGVTQFPSHSVIEKGQTVTLRCDPISGHDNLYWYRRVMGKEIKFLLHFVKESKQDESGMPNNRFLAERTGGTYSTLKVQPAELEDSGVYFCASSRTQGGRDTQYFGPGTRLTVL.

The J gene is TRBJ1-1, the V gene TRBV9, with D maybe TRBD1 (5 bases). Between the trimmed V and J ends, which lost 0 bases and 5 bases, there was a span of 8 bases. CDR3 length: 13 residues. CDR1 and CDR2 (germline): SGDLS, YYNGEE. The CDR3 DNA is TGTGCCAGCAGCGTAGAGGGACGAACTGAAGCTTTCTTT. This translates into CASSVEGRTEAFF. Full variable domain (remainder filled in from reference TRBV9 and TRBJ1-1): DSGVTQTPKHLITATGQRVTLRCSPRSGDLSVYWYQQSLDQGLQFLIQYYNGEERAKGNILERFSAQQFPDLHSELNLSSLELGDSALYFCASSVEGRTEAFFGQGTRLTVV.